The T cell receptor beta chain under discussion was sequenced for a study of blood T cell repertoires in COVID-19. Study information: COVID-19 samples from acute and convalescent phases originated in the United States, Italy and Spain. Nucleic acid was either cDNA or gDNA, and it came from T cells, B-cell-depleted T cells, or PBMCs.

Original handling: Quantification of nucleated cells was approximated via reference gene primer amplification. Clones were read by immunoSEQ multiplex PCR, and TCRdb kept only the in-frame ones, dropping some. Clone size and V and J calls were adopted from that table, with D and trimming inferred from the DNA. The sample records over 85,000 clones, roughly 85% being singletons. The germline gives CDR1 GTSNPN, CDR2 SVGIG (reference sequence). This CDR3 is 16 amino acids long. V gave up 4 bases and J gave up 1 base, with 17 bases separating them. The sequence was obtained from a human donor in a cohort sampled during active COVID-19. The specimen sequenced was peripheral blood. The V and J genes are TRBV30 and TRBJ1-5; TRBD1 might be the D (5 bases). The CDR3 spells CAWKGPGARSNQPQHF. The DNA of the CDR3 is TGTGCCTGGAAAGGTCCTGGGGCGCGGAGCAATCAGCCCCAGCATTTT. The full variable domain, in which reference TRBV30 and TRBJ1-5 provide the parts outside the CDR3, is SQTIHQWPATLVQPVGSPLSLECTVEGTSNPNLYWYRQAAGRGLQLLFYSVGIGQISSEVPQNLSASRPQDRQFILSSKKLLLSDSGFYLCAWKGPGARSNQPQHFGDGTRLSIL.